The following is a T cell receptor beta chain sequence with its context. Its antigen is unidentified. This table comes from immunoSEQ multiplex PCR, and its TCRdb copy is limited to in-frame clones, with some not included. The sample lists some 2.1 million clones; 85% to 95% were seen once. This sample was taken from a study of shared clonotypes between healthy human individuals. Study findings and constraints: Generally, naive subsets (rather than memory subsets) showed larger estimated richness.

V was cut by 4 bases and J by 3 bases, with 17 bases left in between. CDR1 is SGHRS and CDR2 is YFSETQ in the germline V gene. There are 15 residues in the CDR3. This chain links TRBV5-1 with TRBJ2-7; D not certain. Material: naive CD4+ T cells sorted from blood. Subset indicated: CD45RA+ positively selected. The clonotype was recovered from a man younger than 35 in good health. CDR3 in amino acids: CASSPAGPKGYEQYF. In DNA, the CDR3 is TGCGCCAGCAGCCCTGCCGGGCCGAAAGGCTACGAGCAGTACTTC.